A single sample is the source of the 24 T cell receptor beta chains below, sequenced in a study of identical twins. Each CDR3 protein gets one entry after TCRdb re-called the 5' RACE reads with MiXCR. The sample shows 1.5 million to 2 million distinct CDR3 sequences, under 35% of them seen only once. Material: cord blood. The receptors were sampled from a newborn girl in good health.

The CDR3 region is CASSLLSGGAGPDTQYF. The CDR3 DNA sequence: TGTGCCAGCAGCCTCCTCAGCGGGGGCGCCGGCCCAGATACGCAGTATTTT. The gene calls are TRBV7-2 and TRBJ2-3, with 8 bases identical to TRBD2. CDR3 length: 17 residues. Trimming took 5 bases from V and 4 from J; bases not matched to a gene: 14. The germline gives CDR1 SGHTA, CDR2 FQGNSA.

The CDR3 sequence: CASSLLPGRGARNTEAFF. The CDR3 nucleotides read TGTGCCAGCAGCTTATTACCGGGACGAGGGGCCAGGAACACTGAAGCTTTCTTT. This chain uses TRBV7-2 with TRBJ1-1; D may be TRBD1 (5 bases). CDR3 size: 18 residues. V lost 2 bases and J 1 base, leaving 20 bases between the germline ends. Per germline, CDR1 SGHTA and CDR2 FQGNSA.

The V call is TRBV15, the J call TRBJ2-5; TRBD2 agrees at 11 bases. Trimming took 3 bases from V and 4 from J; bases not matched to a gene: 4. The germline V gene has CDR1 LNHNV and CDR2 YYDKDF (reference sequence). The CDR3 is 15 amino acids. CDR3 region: CATSSPSGGLETQYF. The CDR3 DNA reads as TGTGCCACCAGCAGTCCTAGCGGGGGGCTAGAGACCCAGTACTTC.

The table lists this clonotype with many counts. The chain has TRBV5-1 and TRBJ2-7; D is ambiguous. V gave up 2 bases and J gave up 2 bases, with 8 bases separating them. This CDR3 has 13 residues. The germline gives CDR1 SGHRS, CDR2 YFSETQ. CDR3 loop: CASSFDGPYEQYF. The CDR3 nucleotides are TGCGCCAGCAGCTTCGACGGGCCCTACGAGCAGTACTTC.

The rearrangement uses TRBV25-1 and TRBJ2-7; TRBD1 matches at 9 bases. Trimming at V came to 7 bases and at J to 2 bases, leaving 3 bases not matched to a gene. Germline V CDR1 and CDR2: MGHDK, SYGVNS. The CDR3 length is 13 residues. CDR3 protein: CASTWTGAYEQYF. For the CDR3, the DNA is TGTGCCAGCACCTGGACAGGGGCCTACGAGCAGTACTTC.

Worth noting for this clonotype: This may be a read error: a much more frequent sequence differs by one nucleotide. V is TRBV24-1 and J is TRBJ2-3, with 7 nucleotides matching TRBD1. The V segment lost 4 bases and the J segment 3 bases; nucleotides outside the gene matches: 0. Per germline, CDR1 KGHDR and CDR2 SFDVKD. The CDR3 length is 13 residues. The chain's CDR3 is CATSEQGTDTQYF. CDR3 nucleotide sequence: TGTGCCACCAGTGAACAGGGGACAGATACGCAGTATTTT.

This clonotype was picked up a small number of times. The CDR3 loop is CASSTMTRFTYNEQFF. The DNA for the CDR3 is TGTGCCAGCAGCACCATGACTAGATTCACCTACAATGAGCAGTTCTTC. The genes are TRBV7-2 and TRBJ2-1; the D gene is possibly TRBD2 (6 bases). The CDR3 sequence is 16 residues long. V lost 5 bases to trimming and J lost 2 bases, with 16 bases between them. Looked up from germline, CDR1 is SGHTA and CDR2 is FQGNSA.

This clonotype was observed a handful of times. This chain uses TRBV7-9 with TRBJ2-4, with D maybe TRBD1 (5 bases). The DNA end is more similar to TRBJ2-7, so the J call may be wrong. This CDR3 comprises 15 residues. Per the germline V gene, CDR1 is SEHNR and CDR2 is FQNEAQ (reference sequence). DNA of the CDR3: TGTGCCAGCAGCTCACCTGGGGCTTACCGTTACGAGCAGTACTTC. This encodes CASSSPGAYRYEQYF.

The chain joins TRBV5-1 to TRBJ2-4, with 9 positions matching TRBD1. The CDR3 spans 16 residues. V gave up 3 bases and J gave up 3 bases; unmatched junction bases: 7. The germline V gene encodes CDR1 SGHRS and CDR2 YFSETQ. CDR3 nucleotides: TGCGCCAGCAGCTCACAGGGGGCTCGAGGCAAAAACATTCAGTACTTC. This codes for CASSSQGARGKNIQYF.

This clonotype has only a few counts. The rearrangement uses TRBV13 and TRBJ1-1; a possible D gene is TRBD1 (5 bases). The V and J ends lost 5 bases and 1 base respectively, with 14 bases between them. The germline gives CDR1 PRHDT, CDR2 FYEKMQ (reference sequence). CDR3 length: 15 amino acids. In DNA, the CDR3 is TGTGCCAGCAGCCCAAGACAGCATTGGAACACTGAAGCTTTCTTT. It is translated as CASSPRQHWNTEAFF.

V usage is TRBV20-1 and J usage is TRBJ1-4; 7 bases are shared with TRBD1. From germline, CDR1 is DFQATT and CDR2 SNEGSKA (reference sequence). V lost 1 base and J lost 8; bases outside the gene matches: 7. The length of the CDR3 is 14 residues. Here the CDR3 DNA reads TGCAGTGCTAGAGGGCTACAGGGGTACGAAAAACTGTTTTTT. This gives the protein CSARGLQGYEKLFF.

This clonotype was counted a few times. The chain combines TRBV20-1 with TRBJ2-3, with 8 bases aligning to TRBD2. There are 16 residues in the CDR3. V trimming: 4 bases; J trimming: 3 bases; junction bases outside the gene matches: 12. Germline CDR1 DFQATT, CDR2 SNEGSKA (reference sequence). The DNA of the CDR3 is TGCAGTGCTAATAGCGTTCGGCGGGGGGATACAGATACGCAGTATTTT. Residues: CSANSVRRGDTDTQYF.

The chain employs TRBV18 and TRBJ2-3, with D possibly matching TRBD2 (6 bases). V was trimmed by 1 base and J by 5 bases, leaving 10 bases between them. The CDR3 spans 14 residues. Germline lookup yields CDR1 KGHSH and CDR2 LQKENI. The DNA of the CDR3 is TGTGCCAGCTCACCACTAGCGGTCGGAGATACGCAGTATTTT. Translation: CASSPLAVGDTQYF.

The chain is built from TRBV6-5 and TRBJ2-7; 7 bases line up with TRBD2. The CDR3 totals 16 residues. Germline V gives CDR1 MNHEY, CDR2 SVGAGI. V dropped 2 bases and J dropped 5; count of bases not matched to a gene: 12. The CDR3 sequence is CASSYRQGRETHEQYF. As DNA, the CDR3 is TGTGCCAGCAGTTACCGTCAAGGGCGGGAGACTCACGAGCAGTACTTC.

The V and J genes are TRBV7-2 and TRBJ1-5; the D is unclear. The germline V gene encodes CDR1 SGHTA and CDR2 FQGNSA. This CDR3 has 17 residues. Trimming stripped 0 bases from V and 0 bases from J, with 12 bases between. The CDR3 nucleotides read TGTGCCAGCAGCTTAGCGAAGGGCCTTTATAGCAATCAGCCCCAGCATTTT. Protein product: CASSLAKGLYSNQPQHF.

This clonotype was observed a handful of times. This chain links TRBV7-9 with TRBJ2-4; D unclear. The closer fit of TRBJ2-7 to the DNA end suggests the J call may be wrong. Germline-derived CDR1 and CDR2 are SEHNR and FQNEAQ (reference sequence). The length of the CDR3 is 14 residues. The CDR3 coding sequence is TGTGCCAGCAGCTTAGGGTCTACGTCCTACGAGCAGTACTTC. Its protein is CASSLGSTSYEQYF.

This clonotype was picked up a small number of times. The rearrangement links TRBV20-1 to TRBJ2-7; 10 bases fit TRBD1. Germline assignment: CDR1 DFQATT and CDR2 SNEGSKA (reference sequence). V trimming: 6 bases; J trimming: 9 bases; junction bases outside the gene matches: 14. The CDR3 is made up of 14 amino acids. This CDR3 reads CSADLRDRGIGQYF. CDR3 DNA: TGCAGTGCGGACCTGCGGGACAGGGGCATCGGGCAGTACTTC.

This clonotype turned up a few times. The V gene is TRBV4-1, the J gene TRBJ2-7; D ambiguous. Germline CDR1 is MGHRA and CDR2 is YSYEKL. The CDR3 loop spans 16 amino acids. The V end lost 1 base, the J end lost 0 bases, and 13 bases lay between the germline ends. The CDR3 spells CASSQAVRVNSYEQYF. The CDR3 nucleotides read TGCGCCAGCAGCCAAGCTGTACGGGTTAACTCCTACGAGCAGTACTTC.

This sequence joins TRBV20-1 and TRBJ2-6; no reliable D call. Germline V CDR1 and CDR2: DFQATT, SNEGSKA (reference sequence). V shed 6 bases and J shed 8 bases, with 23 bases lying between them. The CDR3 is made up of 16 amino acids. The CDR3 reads CSAPLRTLVPSNVLTF. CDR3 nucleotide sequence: TGCAGTGCCCCACTCCGGACCCTGGTCCCTTCCAACGTCCTGACTTTC.

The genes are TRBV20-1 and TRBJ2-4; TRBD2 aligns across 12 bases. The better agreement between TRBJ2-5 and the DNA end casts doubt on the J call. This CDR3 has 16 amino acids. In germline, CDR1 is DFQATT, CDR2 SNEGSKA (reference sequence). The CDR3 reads CSASGGTSGQQETQYF. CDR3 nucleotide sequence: TGCAGTGCTAGTGGCGGGACTAGCGGGCAACAAGAGACCCAGTACTTC.

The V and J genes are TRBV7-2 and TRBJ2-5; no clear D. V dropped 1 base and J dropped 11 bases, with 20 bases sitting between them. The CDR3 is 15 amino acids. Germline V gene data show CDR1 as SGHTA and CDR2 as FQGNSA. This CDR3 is CASSLEGSRVNEQYF. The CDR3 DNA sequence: TGTGCCAGCAGCTTAGAGGGCTCAAGGGTCAATGAGCAGTACTTC.

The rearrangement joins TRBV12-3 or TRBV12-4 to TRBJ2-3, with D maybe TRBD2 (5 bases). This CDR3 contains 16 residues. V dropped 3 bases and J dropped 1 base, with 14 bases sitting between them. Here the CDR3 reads CASSFYGNAGTDTQYF. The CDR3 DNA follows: TGTGCCAGCAGTTTCTACGGGAATGCGGGCACAGATACGCAGTATTTT.

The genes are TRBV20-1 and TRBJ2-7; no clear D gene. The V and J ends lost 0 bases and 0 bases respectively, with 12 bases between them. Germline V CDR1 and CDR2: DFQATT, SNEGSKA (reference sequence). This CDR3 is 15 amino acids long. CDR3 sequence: CSARDMRKSSYEQYF. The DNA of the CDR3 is TGCAGTGCTAGAGATATGAGGAAGAGCTCCTACGAGCAGTACTTC.

CDR3 sequence: CASSLKQGSVNEQYF. The DNA for the CDR3 is TGTGCCAGTAGCCTTAAACAGGGTTCTGTCAACGAGCAGTACTTC. The chain recombines TRBV19 with TRBJ2-7, with a tentative D call TRBD1 (6 bases). The CDR3 is 15 residues long. Germline V CDR1 and CDR2: LNHDA, SQIVND (reference sequence). Trimming removed 6 bases from V and 5 bases from J, with 20 bases in between.